These 15 T cell receptor beta chains share one sample of origin, sequenced in a study of T-cell reconstitution after alpha-beta-depleted transplantation in children. Unique molecular identifiers were built into the TCRbeta library. One entry per CDR3 protein results from TCRdb running MiXCR on the PCR reads. Among around 700,000 distinct CDR3 sequences listed, roughly 14% were seen once. Material: PBMCs, obtained before TCRalphabeta/CD19-depleted stem cell transplant. These receptors originate from a girl aged 2-9 years with congenital amegakaryocytic thrombocytopenia, due to receive a stem cell transplant.

The rearrangement joins TRBV5-1 to TRBJ2-1, with 14 bases lining up with TRBD2. The length of the CDR3 is 19 residues. Germline CDR1 and CDR2: SGHRS and YFSETQ. After removal of 1 base from V and 0 bases from J, the junction contained 6 bases not matched to a gene. As DNA, the CDR3 is TGCGCCAGCAGCTTGAGGACTAGCGGGAGGCTTAGCTCCTACAATGAGCAGTTCTTC. Translated, it gives CASSLRTSGRLSSYNEQFF.

This clonotype was detected many times. The chain recombines TRBV20-1 with TRBJ2-2, with TRBD1 matching 7 bases. Per germline, CDR1 DFQATT and CDR2 SNEGSKA (reference sequence). The CDR3 runs 15 residues. The trim removed 4 bases at V and 1 base at J, leaving 6 bases unmatched. The CDR3: CSATGTAWNTGELFF. CDR3 in DNA: TGCAGTGCTACGGGGACAGCTTGGAACACCGGGGAGCTGTTTTTT.

The chain uses TRBV5-5 and TRBJ2-3; TRBD1 is a possible D gene (6 bases). Germline CDR1 and CDR2: SGHKS and YYEKEE (reference sequence). This CDR3 has 15 residues. V lost 3 bases to trimming and J lost 4 bases, with 15 bases between them. The CDR3 spells CASSSTQGLADTQYF. DNA for the CDR3: TGTGCCAGCAGCTCGACTCAGGGGCTGGCAGATACGCAGTATTTT. The full variable domain, its missing parts supplied by reference TRBV5-5 and TRBJ2-3, is DAGVTQSPTHLIKTRGQQVTLRCSPISGHKSVSWYQQVLGQGPQFIFQYYEKEERGRGNFPDRFSARQFPNYSSELNVNALLLGDSALYLCASSSTQGLADTQYFGPGTRLTVL.

The J gene is TRBJ2-1, the V gene TRBV5-1, with D possibly matching TRBD2 (6 bases). The CDR3 runs to 15 residues. The V gene's germline CDR1 is SGHRS and CDR2 YFSETQ. V lost 0 bases to trimming and J lost 8 bases, with 15 bases between them. The CDR3 here is CASSLAPGVNDEQFF. In nucleotides, the CDR3 is TGCGCCAGCAGCTTGGCCCCGGGAGTAAACGATGAGCAGTTCTTC.

The CDR3 DNA reads TGCGCCAGCTCAAACGGGGCCTGGGGAGCTTTCTTT. Translation gives CASSNGAWGAFF. The genes are TRBV4-1 and TRBJ1-1; D perhaps matches TRBD1 (5 bases). The CDR3 is 12 amino acids. Germline CDR1 is MGHRA and CDR2 is YSYEKL. V lost 8 bases and J 10 bases, leaving 17 bases between the germline ends.

This chain uses TRBV20-1 with TRBJ2-1; D is uncertain. The germline gives CDR1 DFQATT, CDR2 SNEGSKA (reference sequence). V was clipped by 0 bases and J by 7 bases, with 19 bases between them. CDR3 size: 16 residues. The chain's CDR3 is CSARDPERAPGNEQFF. The DNA for the CDR3 is TGCAGTGCTAGAGATCCGGAGCGCGCTCCTGGGAATGAGCAGTTCTTC.

The chain joins TRBV25-1 to TRBJ1-6; D is perhaps TRBD1 (5 bases). Trimming took off 8 bases at V and 8 bases at J, with 16 bases between the two ends. This CDR3 contains 14 residues. The germline V gene encodes CDR1 MGHDK and CDR2 SYGVNS. CDR3 protein: CASGGSWVDSPLHF. The CDR3, as DNA: TGTGCCAGCGGGGGTAGTTGGGTTGATTCACCCCTCCACTTT. Looking up the rest from reference TRBV25-1 and TRBJ1-6 gives the full variable domain: EADIYQTPRYLVIGTGKKITLECSQTMGHDKMYWYQQDPGMELHLIHYSYGVNSTEKGDLSSESTVSRIRTEHFPLTLESARPSHTSQYLCASGGSWVDSPLHFGNGTRLTVT.

This clonotype was picked up a small number of times. This rearrangement joins TRBV15 to TRBJ2-7; possibly TRBD1 or TRBD2 for D (5 bases each). The V end lost 3 bases, the J end lost 0 bases, and 9 bases lay between the germline ends. The CDR3 is 14 residues long. CDR1 LNHNV and CDR2 YYDKDF come from the germline V gene (reference sequence). CDR3: CATSRGPISYEQYF. The CDR3 DNA follows: TGTGCCACCAGCAGGGGACCGATCTCCTACGAGCAGTACTTC. The full variable domain, in which reference TRBV15 and TRBJ2-7 provide the parts outside the CDR3, is DAMVIQNPRYQVTQFGKPVTLSCSQTLNHNVMYWYQQKSSQAPKLLFHYYDKDFNNEADTPDNFQSRRPNTSFCFLDIRSPGLGDTAMYLCATSRGPISYEQYFGPGTRLTVT.

This clonotype showed up many times. The chain joins TRBV12-3 or TRBV12-4 to TRBJ2-5; D possibly corresponds to TRBD1 (6 bases). CDR3 size: 15 residues. Deletions cut 6 bases from V and 2 bases from J, with 16 bases between. The CDR3 nucleotides read TGTGCCAGCAGCTCTGCCATGGACAGACAAGAGACCCAGTACTTC. Translating gives CASSSAMDRQETQYF.

This clonotype was recorded at least ten times. The chain uses TRBV12-3 or TRBV12-4 and TRBJ2-7; 7 nucleotides line up with TRBD2. The trim removed 5 bases at V and 5 bases at J, leaving 6 bases unmatched. This CDR3 region has 13 residues. CDR3: CASSQGAGNEQYF. As DNA, the CDR3 is TGTGCCAGCAGTCAGGGAGCGGGAAACGAGCAGTACTTC.

This clonotype was counted ten times or more. The V and J genes are TRBV20-1 and TRBJ2-3; D assignment may be TRBD1 or TRBD2 (5 bases each). The CDR3 extends over 14 amino acids. The germline V gene has CDR1 DFQATT and CDR2 SNEGSKA (reference sequence). Trimming removed 3 bases at V and 2 bases at J, with 12 bases between. CDR3 sequence: CSARGLALTDTQYF. DNA of the CDR3: TGCAGTGCTAGGGGGCTAGCCCTCACAGATACGCAGTATTTT.

This clonotype was detected many times. The chain has TRBV11-2 and TRBJ2-1; 11 bases align to TRBD2. Germline values: CDR1 SGHAT, CDR2 FQNNGV. Trimming took 2 bases from V and 5 from J; bases not matched to a gene: 5. The CDR3 spans 16 residues. The CDR3: CASSLRGTSGDNEQFF. CDR3 sequence (DNA): TGTGCCAGCAGCTTACGCGGGACTAGCGGAGACAATGAGCAGTTCTTC. Filled out from reference TRBV11-2 and TRBJ2-1, the complete variable domain reads EAGVAQSPRYKIIEKRQSVAFWCNPISGHATLYWYQQILGQGPKLLIQFQNNGVVDDSQLPKDRFSAERLKGVDSTLKIQPAKLEDSAVYLCASSLRGTSGDNEQFFGPGTRLTVL.

This clonotype was seen many times. The V call is TRBV20-1, the J call TRBJ2-7; 8 bases map to TRBD2. The V gene end was trimmed by 3 bases and the J gene end by 2 bases; junction bases not matched to a gene: 21. The CDR3 consists of 19 residues. CDR1 DFQATT and CDR2 SNEGSKA come from the germline V gene (reference sequence). CDR3 protein: CSARARLARVPGGTYEQYF. DNA for the CDR3: TGCAGTGCTAGGGCGAGACTAGCGAGAGTGCCCGGGGGAACCTACGAGCAGTACTTC.

This clonotype has ten or more counts. The V and J genes are TRBV20-1 and TRBJ1-1, with D unclear. The CDR3 is made up of 12 amino acids. V lost 3 bases to trimming and J lost 1 base, with 6 bases between them. CDR1 and CDR2 (germline): DFQATT, SNEGSKA (reference sequence). The CDR3 DNA sequence: TGCAGTGCTAGTGTCCCGAACACTGAAGCTTTCTTT. Translation: CSASVPNTEAFF.

This clonotype has at least ten counts. The chain couples TRBV20-1 to TRBJ2-2; D gene unclear. Looked up from germline, CDR1 is DFQATT and CDR2 is SNEGSKA (reference sequence). The CDR3 covers 15 residues. V was trimmed by 2 bases and J by 0 bases, leaving 10 bases between them. The CDR3 region is CSARYSLPNTGELFF. As DNA, the CDR3 is TGCAGTGCTAGATACAGCTTACCGAACACCGGGGAGCTGTTTTTT.